This entry lists 31 T cell receptor beta chains sequenced from one sample in a study of ipilimumab plus nivolumab after autologous stem cell transplantation. Profiling relied on immunoSEQ multiplex PCR, and the TCRdb table lists in-frame clones only, not all of them. This sample has about 43,000 clones; about 88% occur once, and the top ten carry less than 0.95%. The material was PBMCs, obtained in a trial of ipilimumab plus nivolumab as post-transplant consolidation. All receptors come from a male donor with multiple myeloma.

The V and J genes are TRBV7-2 and TRBJ1-4; 9 bases map to TRBD1. Germline V gives CDR1 SGHTA, CDR2 FQGNSA. V lost 5 bases and J lost 2; bases outside the gene matches: 9. The CDR3 length is 17 residues. The CDR3 nucleotides are TGTGCCAGCAGCACCGGAGACAGGGGGGCCACTAATGAAAAACTGTTTTTT. This codes for CASSTGDRGATNEKLFF.

This chain uses TRBV7-2 with TRBJ1-2; TRBD1 aligns across 7 bases. J was trimmed by 6 bases and V by 5 bases; bases with no gene match: 12. There are 15 residues in the CDR3. The germline CDR1 and CDR2 sequences are SGHTA and FQGNSA. The CDR3 loop reads CASSQRGTERNGYTF. Written as DNA, the CDR3 is TGTGCCAGCAGCCAGCGTGGGACAGAGAGGAATGGCTACACCTTC.

CDR3 loop: CASSRGQSSYNEQFF. The CDR3 DNA is TGCGCCAGCAGCCGGGGACAGAGCTCCTACAATGAGCAGTTCTTC. V gene TRBV5-1 combines with J gene TRBJ2-1; 7 positions agree with TRBD1. CDR1 and CDR2 (germline): SGHRS, YFSETQ. The CDR3 spans 15 residues. J was trimmed by 0 bases and V by 4 bases; bases with no gene match: 4.

The chain combines TRBV19 with TRBJ1-1, with a weak D call TRBD1 (6 bases). CDR1 and CDR2 from the germline V gene are LNHDA and SQIVND (reference sequence). V was cut by 8 bases and J by 0 bases, with 10 bases left in between. CDR3 length: 13 amino acids. This CDR3 reads CASGGPMNTEAFF. For the CDR3, the DNA is TGTGCCAGTGGGGGGCCCATGAACACTGAAGCTTTCTTT.

The gene calls are TRBV9 and TRBJ2-1; D gene uncertain. In germline, CDR1 is SGDLS, CDR2 YYNGEE. The CDR3 totals 15 residues. V lost 4 bases, J lost 0 bases, and 11 bases lay in between. Here the CDR3 DNA reads TGTGCCAGCAGCATCGACCAGAGCTCCTACAATGAGCAGTTCTTC. Encoded protein: CASSIDQSSYNEQFF.

The chain employs TRBV12-5 and TRBJ1-1; the D is unclear. V was cut by 5 bases and J by 8 bases, with 3 bases left in between. The CDR3 has 9 amino acids. Looked up from germline, CDR1 is LGHNT and CDR2 is FRNRAP. CDR3 residues: CASGPEAFF. CDR3 in DNA: TGTGCTAGTGGTCCAGAAGCTTTCTTT.

J is TRBJ2-7 and V is TRBV7-9, with D possibly TRBD2 on 5 matching bases. This CDR3 region has 14 residues. The germline gives CDR1 SEHNR, CDR2 FQNEAQ (reference sequence). Trimming shortened V by 3 bases and J by 0 bases, and 9 bases separated the two germline ends. Here the CDR3 reads CASSFNGNSYEQYF. Written as DNA, the CDR3 is TGTGCCAGCAGCTTTAACGGGAACTCCTACGAGCAGTACTTC.

CDR3 DNA: TGTGCCAGCGGGATGAAGGGGACCCAGTACTTC. This gives the protein CASGMKGTQYF. This chain uses TRBV6-5 with TRBJ2-5; D ambiguous. Deletions cut 8 bases from V and 7 bases from J, with 11 bases between. Germline lookup yields CDR1 MNHEY and CDR2 SVGAGI. CDR3 length equals 11 residues.

The V and J genes are TRBV5-1 and TRBJ2-3; D gene ambiguous. CDR1 is SGHRS, CDR2 YFSETQ, per germline. V was shortened by 3 bases and J by 3 bases, with 11 bases between the two germline ends. CDR3 size: 14 residues. The DNA for the CDR3 is TGCGCCAGCAGCTCCGTTAGTCTAACAGATACGCAGTATTTT. Translating gives CASSSVSLTDTQYF.

The V call is TRBV11-2, the J call TRBJ1-2; D unresolved. CDR3 length: 16 residues. The V end was cut by 4 bases, the J end by 4 bases, with 19 bases between. The germline V gene encodes CDR1 SGHAT and CDR2 FQNNGV. CDR3 sequence (DNA): TGTGCCAGCAGCTCCATCTCCCGCCCGGCGGGCTATGGCTACACCTTC. Amino acid sequence: CASSSISRPAGYGYTF. The full variable domain, its missing parts supplied by reference TRBV11-2 and TRBJ1-2, is EAGVAQSPRYKIIEKRQSVAFWCNPISGHATLYWYQQILGQGPKLLIQFQNNGVVDDSQLPKDRFSAERLKGVDSTLKIQPAKLEDSAVYLCASSSISRPAGYGYTFGSGTRLTVV.

This clone was picked up a small number of times. V usage is TRBV7-9 and J usage is TRBJ2-3; 14 positions agree with TRBD2. This CDR3 comprises 17 residues. CDR1 and CDR2 (germline): SEHNR, FQNEAQ (reference sequence). V lost 1 base and J lost 4; bases outside the gene matches: 4. The CDR3 nucleotides read TGTGCCAGCAGCTTAGGGACTAGCGGGAGGAGGCCAGATACGCAGTATTTT. Amino acids: CASSLGTSGRRPDTQYF.

This sequence joins TRBV4-1 and TRBJ1-2; unclear D gene. This CDR3 has 14 amino acids. Looked up from germline, CDR1 is MGHRA and CDR2 is YSYEKL. V dropped 5 bases and J dropped 8 bases, with 18 bases sitting between them. The CDR3 loop is CASSGPAARRGYTF. DNA for the CDR3: TGCGCCAGCAGCGGCCCGGCAGCCCGCAGGGGCTACACCTTC.

This chain joins TRBV30 and TRBJ1-2, with D uncertain. Trimming removed 3 bases from V and 2 bases from J, with 10 bases in between. The CDR3 runs 13 residues. The germline CDR1 and CDR2 sequences are GTSNPN and SVGIG (reference sequence). In DNA, the CDR3 is TGTGCCTGGAGCGCCCCACCAAACTATGGCTACACCTTC. It specifies CAWSAPPNYGYTF.

The chain uses TRBV5-6 and TRBJ2-2; D remains unclear. The CDR3 consists of 13 residues. The germline CDR1 and CDR2 sequences are SGHDT and YYEEEE. Trimming stripped 1 base from V and 6 bases from J, with 7 bases between. The CDR3 loop is CASSLLAAGELFF. DNA for the CDR3: TGTGCCAGCAGCTTGTTGGCCGCCGGGGAGCTGTTTTTT. Supplemented by reference TRBV5-6 and TRBJ2-2, the full variable domain reads DAGVTQSPTHLIKTRGQQVTLRCSPKSGHDTVSWYQQALGQGPQFIFQYYEEEERQRGNFPDRFSGHQFPNYSSELNVNALLLGDSALYLCASSLLAAGELFFGEGSRLTVL.

CDR3 nucleotides: TGCGCCAGCAGCCAAGCCCAGAGATACGAGCAGTACTTC. This encodes CASSQAQRYEQYF. The V and J genes are TRBV4-3 and TRBJ2-7; no clear D. Trimming pared 1 base from V and 4 bases from J, leaving 8 bases between. Germline-derived CDR1 and CDR2 are LGHNA and YSLEER. CDR3 length: 13 residues.

The J gene is TRBJ2-7, the V gene TRBV6-9; D is perhaps TRBD1 or TRBD2 (5 bases each). Germline lookup yields CDR1 MNHGY and CDR2 SVAAGI. The CDR3 sequence is 18 residues long. V dropped 0 bases and J dropped 0 bases, with 18 bases sitting between them. CDR3 sequence (DNA): TGTGCCAGCAGTTATTCGGGGGATTTTATGGCGGTCTCCTACGAGCAGTACTTC. It translates to CASSYSGDFMAVSYEQYF.

The sample holds one count of this clone. V and J are TRBV6-5 and TRBJ2-5, with 7 bases that match TRBD2. The CDR3 sequence is 16 residues long. From germline, CDR1 is MNHEY and CDR2 SVGAGI. J gave up 4 bases and V 0 bases, and 8 bases lay outside the gene matches. The CDR3 nucleotides are TGTGCCAGCAGTTACTCGAGGGGAGCGGGGCGAGAGACCCAGTACTTC. Amino acid sequence: CASSYSRGAGRETQYF.

This chain joins TRBV28 and TRBJ2-7, with D maybe TRBD2 (6 bases). The CDR3 length is 14 residues. Germline assignment: CDR1 MDHEN and CDR2 SYDVKM. V lost 3 bases to trimming and J lost 3 bases, with 12 bases between them. The CDR3 DNA is TGTGCCAGCAGTTTGGCAGGCGGGAACTACGAGCAGTACTTC. This sequence encodes CASSLAGGNYEQYF.

CDR3: CASSPGTAENQPQHF. DNA of the CDR3: TGTGCCAGCAGCCCTGGGACAGCCGAGAATCAGCCCCAGCATTTT. The rearrangement joins TRBV5-6 to TRBJ1-5, with TRBD1 matching 7 bases. From germline, CDR1 is SGHDT and CDR2 YYEEEE. CDR3 length: 15 residues. V shed 4 bases and J 4 bases; nucleotides not matched to a gene: 8.

This chain connects TRBV2 to TRBJ2-5, with 12 bases fitting TRBD2. Germline CDR1 and CDR2: SNHLY and FYNNEI. Unmatched junction bases numbered 6, after V lost 1 base and J lost 0 bases. This CDR3 is built from 18 residues. This CDR3 reads CASSEGQLAGGYQETQYF. The CDR3, as DNA: TGTGCCAGCAGTGAAGGCCAACTAGCGGGGGGATACCAAGAGACCCAGTACTTC.

The chain employs TRBV19 and TRBJ1-1; D is possibly TRBD1 (6 bases). Germline values: CDR1 LNHDA, CDR2 SQIVND (reference sequence). This CDR3 spans 14 amino acids. The V end was cut by 0 bases, the J end by 6 bases, with 11 bases between. CDR3 region: CASSIDGGRPEAFF. As DNA, the CDR3 is TGTGCCAGTAGTATAGATGGGGGGCGGCCTGAAGCTTTCTTT.

V gene TRBV21-1 combines with J gene TRBJ1-2. TRBV21-1 is flagged as a pseudogene. The CDR3 is 20 residues long. The DNA of the CDR3 is TGTGCCAGCAGCAAAGGGGGGGTGCATTTTTCCCCGCCCCAGGACCCTGGCTACACCTTC. It yields the protein CASSKGGVHFSPPQDPGYTF.

The chain has TRBV30 and TRBJ1-1; 7 positions match TRBD1. This CDR3 is built from 13 residues. Germline-derived CDR1 and CDR2 are GTSNPN and SVGIG (reference sequence). The V gene end was trimmed by 5 bases and the J gene end by 1 base; junction bases not matched to a gene: 4. The CDR3 bases are TGTGCCTGGGGCAGGGGGTCGAACACTGAAGCTTTCTTT. This gives the protein CAWGRGSNTEAFF.

This clone was counted between two and nine times. This chain connects TRBV27 to TRBJ2-2; D remains ambiguous. The V and J ends lost 6 bases and 6 bases respectively, with 23 bases between them. The germline V gene has CDR1 MNHEY and CDR2 SMNVEV (reference sequence). The CDR3 is 17 amino acids. CDR3 coding DNA: TGTGCCAGCAGCTCCAAGCCGGGCCCCCCAGCCCCCGGGGAGCTGTTTTTT. Residues: CASSSKPGPPAPGELFF.

This clone is a singleton in its sample. The J gene is TRBJ2-1, the V gene TRBV7-7; the match to TRBD1 covers 12 bases. V trimming: 5 bases; J trimming: 7 bases; junction bases outside the gene matches: 9. CDR1 SSHAT and CDR2 FNYEAQ come from the germline V gene (reference sequence). This CDR3 has 16 residues. For the CDR3, the DNA is TGTGCCAGCAGCATGACCCGGGACAGGGGGCGGAATGAGCAGTTCTTC. Translation: CASSMTRDRGRNEQFF.

The chain joins TRBV6-5 to TRBJ1-2; no reliable D call. The germline CDR1 and CDR2 sequences are MNHEY and SVGAGI. V was clipped by 5 bases and J by 4 bases, with 11 bases between them. The CDR3 spans 13 residues. CDR3 loop: CASSQTPGYGYTF. In nucleotides, the CDR3 is TGTGCCAGCAGTCAAACCCCCGGCTATGGCTACACCTTC.

This clone was observed a handful of times. The CDR3 spells CASTPGQGKSEAFF. The CDR3 DNA reads TGTGCCAGTACCCCGGGACAGGGTAAATCTGAAGCTTTCTTT. The chain carries TRBV19 and TRBJ1-1; 9 nucleotides match TRBD1. CDR1 is LNHDA and CDR2 is SQIVND in the germline V gene (reference sequence). CDR3 size: 14 residues. Trimming took 7 bases from V and 6 from J; bases not matched to a gene: 9.

This sequence joins TRBV10-2 and TRBJ1-6; D is ambiguous. With 0 bases removed from V and 9 bases from J, the gap between germline ends came to 9 bases. The CDR3 runs 14 residues. Germline loops: CDR1 WSHSY, CDR2 SAAADI. The CDR3, as DNA: TGCGCCAGCAGTGAGTCGGAGGGAAGTTCACCCCTCCACTTT. It is translated as CASSESEGSSPLHF.

This chain links TRBV2 with TRBJ1-4; unclear D gene. V lost 3 bases and J lost 16, with 12 bases in between. The CDR3 sequence is 11 residues long. Germline V gene lookup returns CDR1 SNHLY and CDR2 FYNNEI. In nucleotides, the CDR3 is TGTGCCAGCAGTGAGTCCGGAATCCCGTTTTTT. The encoded protein is CASSESGIPFF.

The CDR3 here is CASSWGEQGSQHF. CDR3 DNA: TGCGCCAGCAGCTGGGGGGAACAGGGATCCCAGCATTTT. The chain is built from TRBV5-1 and TRBJ1-5; TRBD1 might be the D (6 bases). This CDR3 spans 13 amino acids. Per germline, CDR1 SGHRS and CDR2 YFSETQ. With 3 bases removed from V and 11 bases from J, the gap between germline ends came to 15 bases.

The chain carries TRBV5-6 and TRBJ1-2; TRBD1 matches 8 bases. The CDR3 loop spans 17 amino acids. CDR1 and CDR2 (germline): SGHDT, YYEEEE. With 2 bases clipped from V and 8 bases from J, the junction kept 17 bases outside the gene matches. CDR3 sequence reads: CASSFISASGGPLGYTF. CDR3 nucleotide sequence: TGTGCCAGCAGCTTTATCAGCGCTTCAGGGGGCCCCCTGGGCTACACCTTC. The entire variable domain, with the rest obtained from reference TRBV5-6 and TRBJ1-2, is as follows: DAGVTQSPTHLIKTRGQQVTLRCSPKSGHDTVSWYQQALGQGPQFIFQYYEEEERQRGNFPDRFSGHQFPNYSSELNVNALLLGDSALYLCASSFISASGGPLGYTFGSGTRLTVV.